Listed here are 32 T cell receptor beta chains from one sample, sequenced in a study of blood T cell repertoires in COVID-19. Sequencing used immunoSEQ multiplex PCR; TCRdb keeps in-frame clones, though not all of them. The data show 150,000 or so clones, over 65% seen once. The sample taken for sequencing was peripheral blood. The receptors were gathered from a woman of 80 years or more with active or convalescent COVID-19.

J is TRBJ2-2 and V is TRBV19; tentatively, D is TRBD2 (6 bases). Germline V gene lookup returns CDR1 LNHDA and CDR2 SQIVND (reference sequence). Between the trimmed V and J ends, which lost 7 bases and 1 base, there was a span of 10 bases. This CDR3 spans 14 amino acids. The chain's CDR3 is CASNRDLNTGELFF. CDR3 sequence (DNA): TGTGCCAGTAACCGGGACTTGAACACCGGGGAGCTGTTTTTT.

The chain links TRBV9 to TRBJ2-1; TRBD2 matches 9 bases. Looked up from germline, CDR1 is SGDLS and CDR2 is YYNGEE. With 3 bases clipped from V and 7 bases from J, the junction kept 11 bases outside the gene matches. The length of the CDR3 is 16 residues. The CDR3 reads CASSGGWLSGGNEQFF. The CDR3, as DNA: TGTGCCAGCAGCGGAGGTTGGTTAAGCGGGGGGAATGAGCAGTTCTTC.

The rearrangement joins TRBV5-4 to TRBJ1-1; D is perhaps TRBD1 (5 bases). With 3 bases removed from V and 5 bases from J, the gap between germline ends came to 11 bases. Germline V gene data show CDR1 as SGHNT and CDR2 as YYREEE (reference sequence). The CDR3 extends over 13 amino acids. CDR3 region: CASSSVGVTEAFF. The CDR3, as DNA: TGTGCCAGCAGCTCGGTAGGGGTAACTGAAGCTTTCTTT.

The table lists this clone with a few counts. The chain couples TRBV27 to TRBJ2-7; TRBD2 matches at 8 bases. With 8 bases clipped from V and 4 bases from J, the junction kept 10 bases outside the gene matches. Germline V gene sequence: CDR1 MNHEY, CDR2 SMNVEV (reference sequence). The CDR3 covers 14 residues. Here the CDR3 reads CASRGGNDLYEQYF. The DNA of the CDR3 is TGTGCCAGCCGGGGGGGGAACGATTTATACGAGCAGTACTTC.

The gene calls are TRBV2 and TRBJ2-5, with 7 bases aligning to TRBD1. Trimming cost V 7 bases and J 2 bases; bases outside gene matches: 10. CDR3 size: 15 residues. The germline V gene has CDR1 SNHLY and CDR2 FYNNEI. The CDR3 here is CASKGAGAFQETQYF. CDR3 in DNA: TGTGCCAGCAAGGGGGCAGGGGCTTTTCAAGAGACCCAGTACTTC.

J is TRBJ1-1 and V is TRBV19; TRBD1 might be the D (5 bases). Germline V gives CDR1 LNHDA, CDR2 SQIVND (reference sequence). Trimming took 4 bases from V and 0 from J, leaving 12 bases between them. The CDR3 is 15 residues long. The CDR3 is CASSRPGLVNTEAFF. The CDR3 DNA sequence: TGTGCCAGTAGTAGACCGGGACTCGTGAACACTGAAGCTTTCTTT.

This clone appeared once. The chain joins TRBV6-6 to TRBJ1-1; TRBD1 is a possible D gene (6 bases). The germline V and J ends were trimmed by 0 bases and 4 bases, with 15 bases remaining between them. Germline lookup yields CDR1 MNHNY and CDR2 SVGAGI (reference sequence). The CDR3 length is 16 residues. This CDR3 is CASSYSFGGGGTEAFF. CDR3 bases: TGTGCCAGCAGTTACTCGTTCGGGGGCGGGGGCACTGAAGCTTTCTTT.

As for this clone: At one boundary the junction diverges from the germline segment, which might be a read error. This sequence joins TRBV5-1 and TRBJ1-3; 8 bases align to TRBD1. The V gene's germline CDR1 is SGHRS and CDR2 YFSETQ. The CDR3 loop spans 17 amino acids. The CDR3 loop reads CTSSSRTGQGFGNTIYF. The CDR3, as DNA: TGCACCAGCAGCTCACGAACCGGACAGGGATTTGGAAACACCATATATTTT.

This chain's CDR3 is CASNDRGAGNTIYF. CDR3 DNA: TGTGCCAGTAATGACAGGGGGGCTGGAAACACCATATATTTT. The chain is built from TRBV19 and TRBJ1-3; 9 bases fit TRBD1. CDR3 length equals 14 residues. The junction had 3 bases not matched to a gene; V was cut back by 7 bases and J by 2 bases. Germline V gene lookup returns CDR1 LNHDA and CDR2 SQIVND (reference sequence). Supplemented by reference TRBV19 and TRBJ1-3, the full variable domain reads DGGITQSPKYLFRKEGQNVTLSCEQNLNHDAMYWYRQDPGQGLRLIYYSQIVNDFQKGDIAEGYSVSREKKESFPLTVTSAQKNPTAFYLCASNDRGAGNTIYFGEGSWLTVV.

The CDR3 DNA follows: TGTGCCAGCAGAGACGGACAGCTACTGGGACCCCAGCATTTT. Its protein product is CASRDGQLLGPQHF. The V call is TRBV2, the J call TRBJ1-5, with D possibly TRBD1 on 6 matching bases. CDR1 and CDR2 (germline): SNHLY, FYNNEI. The CDR3 totals 14 residues. V was trimmed by 6 bases and J by 10 bases, leaving 19 bases between them. The whole variable domain, filled in from reference TRBV2 and TRBJ1-5, reads EPEVTQTPSHQVTQMGQEVILRCVPISNHLYFYWYRQILGQKVEFLVSFYNNEISEKSEIFDDQFSVERPDGSNFTLKIRSTKLEDSAMYFCASRDGQLLGPQHFGDGTRLSIL.

The V gene is TRBV24-1, the J gene TRBJ2-1; 8 bases fit TRBD2. The CDR3 is 15 residues long. With 1 base clipped from V and 8 bases from J, the junction kept 6 bases outside the gene matches. Germline CDR1 and CDR2: KGHDR and SFDVKD. The CDR3 DNA reads as TGTGCCACCAGTGATTTCGGACTAGCCGGTGATGAGCAGTTCTTC. This codes for CATSDFGLAGDEQFF.

This clone was counted once. The chain joins TRBV7-2 to TRBJ2-2; 9 bases are shared with TRBD2. The junction had 7 bases not matched to a gene; V was cut back by 1 base and J by 7 bases. The CDR3 has 16 amino acids. Per germline, CDR1 SGHTA and CDR2 FQGNSA. CDR3 protein: CASSLDGGGANGELFF. The CDR3 region has the DNA TGTGCCAGCAGCTTAGATGGCGGGGGGGCCAACGGGGAGCTGTTTTTT.

This clone was observed a few times. V and J are TRBV27 and TRBJ1-1; 7 nucleotides align to TRBD1. The CDR3 runs to 13 residues. CDR1 and CDR2 (germline): MNHEY, SMNVEV (reference sequence). Germline trimming cut 7 bases from V and 8 bases from J; bases unmatched to any gene: 10. The CDR3: CASTKQGFREAFF. In DNA form, the CDR3 reads TGTGCCAGCACCAAACAGGGGTTTAGGGAAGCTTTCTTT.

The chain carries TRBV27 and TRBJ1-6, with D perhaps matching TRBD1 (5 bases). V dropped 6 bases and J dropped 10 bases, with 25 bases sitting between them. Germline V gene lookup returns CDR1 MNHEY and CDR2 SMNVEV (reference sequence). The CDR3 runs to 17 residues. The CDR3 DNA sequence: TGTGCCAGCAGCCCTCAGCGCGGGGCAGGGTATCTCTCACCCCTCCACTTT. It specifies CASSPQRGAGYLSPLHF.

The chain's CDR3 is CASSLVGTRGWETQYF. The CDR3 nucleotides are TGTGCCAGCAGCTTAGTAGGGACTAGGGGTTGGGAGACCCAGTACTTC. The chain combines TRBV7-9 with TRBJ2-5; 8 bases fit TRBD2. Germline trimming cut 1 base from V and 5 bases from J; bases unmatched to any gene: 9. The length of the CDR3 is 16 residues. In germline, CDR1 is SEHNR, CDR2 FQNEAQ (reference sequence).

This clone has just a few counts. The V gene is TRBV29-1, the J gene TRBJ1-2; 8 bases match TRBD1. The J segment lost 7 bases and the V segment lost 6 bases, leaving 4 bases of the junction unmatched. Germline CDR1 reads SQVTM; CDR2 reads ANQGSEA. The CDR3 consists of 11 residues. The CDR3 here is CSVQGAAGYTF. CDR3 sequence (DNA): TGCAGCGTGCAGGGGGCAGCTGGCTACACCTTC.

The chain recombines TRBV14 with TRBJ1-2; 8 positions agree with TRBD1. The CDR3 spans 19 residues. The germline gives CDR1 SGHDN, CDR2 FVKESK. V shed 0 bases, J shed 0 bases, and the junction held 12 bases outside the gene matches. CDR3 residues: CASSQDRPDRDQANYGYTF. CDR3 nucleotides: TGTGCCAGCAGCCAAGATCGTCCGGACAGGGATCAAGCTAACTATGGCTACACCTTC.

This sequence joins TRBV5-1 and TRBJ1-1; perhaps TRBD1 as D (5 bases). The CDR3 runs 13 residues. Germline assignment: CDR1 SGHRS and CDR2 YFSETQ. V lost 2 bases and J 4 bases, leaving 9 bases between the germline ends. CDR3 nucleotide sequence: TGCGCCAGCAGCTTCCGTCAGGGCACTGAAGCTTTCTTT. Protein: CASSFRQGTEAFF.

V is TRBV6-2 or TRBV6-3 and J is TRBJ2-7, with TRBD1 matching 9 bases. Germline V gives CDR1 MNHEY, CDR2 SVGEGT. Trimming took 6 bases from V and 6 from J; bases not matched to a gene: 9. The CDR3 has 14 residues. The CDR3 here is CASSAPDRGAEQYF. The CDR3, as DNA: TGTGCCAGCAGCGCCCCGGACAGGGGTGCCGAGCAGTACTTC.

This clone was detected only once. The CDR3 bases are TGTGCCAGTAGTACAAGAAGACAGGGGAGCGGCCAGCCCCAGCATTTT. It yields the protein CASSTRRQGSGQPQHF. The chain is built from TRBV19 and TRBJ1-5; 8 bases agree with TRBD1. The junction had 12 bases not matched to a gene; V was cut back by 4 bases and J by 7 bases. CDR3 length: 16 amino acids. From germline, CDR1 is LNHDA and CDR2 SQIVND (reference sequence).

The chain joins TRBV24-1 to TRBJ2-7, with 7 nucleotides matching TRBD1. V shed 9 bases, J shed 5 bases, and the junction held 12 bases outside the gene matches. CDR1 is KGHDR, CDR2 SFDVKD, per germline. The CDR3 spans 14 residues. In DNA form, the CDR3 reads TGTGCCACCGGGGACCCCGGGACAGATGACGAGCAGTACTTC. This encodes CATGDPGTDDEQYF.

The CDR3 sequence: CASSPIAAGNSGNTIYF. The CDR3 DNA follows: TGTGCCAGCAGCCCTATCGCGGCAGGGAACTCTGGAAACACCATATATTTT. This chain links TRBV7-9 with TRBJ1-3; D perhaps matches TRBD1 (5 bases). Trimming left V 5 bases short and J 0 bases short, with 17 bases between. This CDR3 has 17 residues. Per germline, CDR1 SEHNR and CDR2 FQNEAQ (reference sequence).

CDR3 residues: CASSKTSGGSQETQYF. The CDR3 bases are TGTGCCAGCAGCAAGACTAGCGGGGGGTCCCAAGAGACCCAGTACTTC. The chain carries TRBV28 and TRBJ2-5; 13 nucleotides line up with TRBD2. V lost 6 bases and J lost 1; bases outside the gene matches: 5. The germline V gene encodes CDR1 MDHEN and CDR2 SYDVKM. The CDR3 totals 16 residues.

In this sample, this clone turned up once. The genes are TRBV5-1 and TRBJ2-4; D possibly corresponds to TRBD1 (6 bases). Germline lookup yields CDR1 SGHRS and CDR2 YFSETQ. The CDR3 is 14 residues long. Trimming took 4 bases from V and 5 from J, leaving 13 bases between them. This CDR3 is CASSRLGGQNIQYF. The CDR3 DNA follows: TGCGCCAGCAGCCGGTTAGGGGGTCAAAACATTCAGTACTTC.

This clone was detected many times. The gene calls are TRBV2 and TRBJ1-3, with D possibly TRBD1 on 6 matching bases. The germline gives CDR1 SNHLY, CDR2 FYNNEI. With 7 bases removed from V and 2 bases from J, the gap between germline ends came to 15 bases. This CDR3 comprises 15 residues. The CDR3 here is CASTGQRLPGNTIYF. The CDR3 region has the DNA TGTGCCAGCACCGGACAGAGGCTCCCTGGAAACACCATATATTTT.

This sequence joins TRBV14 and TRBJ1-4; D is perhaps TRBD1 (6 bases). The CDR3 extends over 13 amino acids. CDR1 and CDR2 from the germline V gene are SGHDN and FVKESK. Trimming left V 2 bases short and J 7 bases short, with 8 bases between. The CDR3, as DNA: TGTGCCAGCAGCCAACAGGACAGTGAAAAACTGTTTTTT. Amino acids: CASSQQDSEKLFF.

The rearrangement uses TRBV4-1 and TRBJ1-4; D is perhaps TRBD1 (5 bases). Trimming shortened V by 1 base and J by 3 bases, and 9 bases separated the two germline ends. Germline V gene lookup returns CDR1 MGHRA and CDR2 YSYEKL. The CDR3 contains 15 residues. CDR3 protein: CASSQGGGANEKLFF. The DNA of the CDR3 is TGCGCCAGCAGCCAAGGTGGGGGGGCTAATGAAAAACTGTTTTTT.

This clone was seen more than once but under ten times. The chain employs TRBV7-6 and TRBJ1-2; a possible D gene is TRBD1 (6 bases). Germline CDR1 is SGHVS and CDR2 is FNYEAQ. Trimming removed 1 base from V and 4 bases from J, with 19 bases in between. This CDR3 is built from 17 residues. The CDR3 reads CASSLEVRGPYPYGYTF. The CDR3, as DNA: TGTGCCAGCAGCTTAGAAGTCAGGGGTCCCTACCCCTATGGCTACACCTTC. The entire variable domain, with the rest obtained from reference TRBV7-6 and TRBJ1-2, is as follows: GAGVSQSPRYKVTKRGQDVALRCDPISGHVSLYWYRQALGQGPEFLTYFNYEAQQDKSGLPNDRFSAERPEGSISTLTIQRTEQRDSAMYRCASSLEVRGPYPYGYTFGSGTRLTVV.

This clone was observed a few times. This chain links TRBV28 with TRBJ2-7; maybe TRBD1 (5 bases). The CDR3 runs to 12 residues. Germline values: CDR1 MDHEN, CDR2 SYDVKM. The germline V and J ends were trimmed by 4 bases and 6 bases, with 10 bases remaining between them. The CDR3 protein is CASSSGIREQYF. The CDR3 coding sequence is TGTGCCAGCAGTTCAGGGATTCGCGAGCAGTACTTC. Full variable domain (rest looked up from reference TRBV28 and TRBJ2-7): DVKVTQSSRYLVKRTGEKVFLECVQDMDHENMFWYRQDPGLGLRLIYFSYDVKMKEKGDIPEGYSVSREKKERFSLILESASTNQTSMYLCASSSGIREQYFGPGTRLTVT.

The rearrangement uses TRBV7-6 and TRBJ1-2, with TRBD1 matching 7 bases. V was pared by 2 bases and J by 0 bases, with 3 bases of the junction left unmatched. Germline CDR1 SGHVS, CDR2 FNYEAQ. This CDR3 region has 15 residues. The CDR3 DNA reads as TGTGCCAGCAGCTTAAGAACAGGGGCTAACTATGGCTACACCTTC. It codes for CASSLRTGANYGYTF.

A word on this clone: The same CDR3 arises from other DNA sequences in this sample as well. The gene calls are TRBV7-9 and TRBJ1-1, with D uncertain. The germline gives CDR1 SEHNR, CDR2 FQNEAQ (reference sequence). V was pared by 2 bases and J by 0 bases, with 7 bases between. The CDR3 has 14 amino acids. This chain's CDR3 is CASSLSRLNTEAFF. CDR3 coding DNA: TGTGCCAGCAGCTTATCCAGATTGAACACTGAAGCTTTCTTT.

V and J are TRBV27 and TRBJ1-4; D perhaps matches TRBD1 (5 bases). With 5 bases removed from V and 7 bases from J, the gap between germline ends came to 14 bases. Looked up from germline, CDR1 is MNHEY and CDR2 is SMNVEV (reference sequence). This CDR3 has 14 residues. CDR3 in DNA: TGTGCCAGCAGTATCCCCAGGGTCGTTGAAAAACTGTTTTTT. Amino acids: CASSIPRVVEKLFF.